This entry concerns a single T cell receptor beta chain. Antigen: not known. The entry originates in a study of long-term antiretroviral therapy in people with HIV. Study-wide results and limits: CDR3 length ranges were narrower in HIV repertoires than in controls. ART adherence, viral resistance and therapy changes were not recorded.

At least two post-ART and at least one pre-ART PBMC sample were available for each donor. Samples held roughly 0.9-10 million cryopreserved PBMC before DNA extraction. Run at survey level, the immunoSEQ assay was version v3.0. Only in-frame clones appear in the TCRdb table, and some are missing; sequencing was by immunoSEQ multiplex PCR. The table records 25,000 to 30,000 clones, approximately 90% of them present only once. This TCR was sampled from a man younger than 30 with HIV. The sample was unsorted PBMCs, taken 3.1 years after starting antiretroviral therapy.

CDR3 coding DNA: TGTGCCAGCATGCGGACCGGGAAGAACGGTGGCTACACCTTC. Translated, it gives CASMRTGKNGGYTF. V and J are TRBV6-5 and TRBJ1-2, with D unclear. This CDR3 has 14 residues. Germline V gene lookup returns CDR1 MNHEY and CDR2 SVGAGI. V lost 7 bases and J 7 bases, leaving 19 bases between the germline ends.